This T cell receptor (beta chain) was profiled in a study of CD8 T cells in ankylosing spondylitis. Researchers built TCR beta libraries using quantitative 5'-RACE with molecular barcodes. TCRdb re-called the 5' RACE reads with MiXCR, one entry per CDR3 protein. This sample yields about 500,000 distinct CDR3 sequences, of which roughly 13% are seen a single time; around 6.8% belongs to the top ten. Germline V CDR1 and CDR2: SEHNR, FQNEAQ (reference sequence). V shed 5 bases, J shed 6 bases, and the junction held 13 bases outside the gene matches. CDR3 length: 15 residues. This clonotype was counted ten times or more. The antigen is not known. Overall study findings and caveats: Among TCR beta sequences, a motif of eight highly homologous variants appeared characteristic of ankylosing spondylitis blood. Earlier work had already found some motif variants in reactive arthritis synovial fluid and blood. Reportedly, disease-linked clones are significantly enriched in ankylosing spondylitis patients' matched synovial fluid. Disease-linked clones bore a CD8+ phenotype, appearing relatively rarely in peripheral blood.

The V gene is TRBV7-9, the J gene TRBJ2-7, with TRBD1 matching over 7 bases. Sequencing was carried out using blood, either unsorted or a sorted T cell fraction (not recorded which). The TCR sequence derives from a male donor with ankylosing spondylitis. CDR3 DNA: TGTGCCAGCAGCCTCGGACCGGGACAGTCTTCCGAGCAGTACTTC. Amino acid sequence: CASSLGPGQSSEQYF.